These 10 T cell receptor beta chains were all obtained from the same sample, sequenced in a study of CD8+ T cells in alopecia areata. This sample's treatment: oral pan-JAK inhibitor, 5-10 mg twice daily. Following extraction, RNA underwent reverse transcription to cDNA, which served as the sequencing template. Profiled with immunoSEQ multiplex PCR; TCRdb holds only in-frame clones, not every one. Found here are a few hundred thousand clones, around 57% of them singletons; the top ten hold approximately 1.4%. The sample here was CD4+ T cells sorted from blood, taken at week 4, from a patient treated with tofacitinib. These receptors were obtained from a human donor with alopecia areata.

V is TRBV18 and J is TRBJ2-4, with D uncertain. This CDR3 contains 15 residues. The ends were cut back, 1 base at V and 1 base at J, with 8 bases in the middle. Germline V gene sequence: CDR1 KGHSH, CDR2 LQKENI. This chain's CDR3 is CASSPRAGAKNIQYF. CDR3 DNA sequence: TGTGCCAGCTCACCACGGGCCGGGGCCAAAAACATTCAGTACTTC.

The J gene is TRBJ2-7, the V gene TRBV27; 9 bases are shared with TRBD1. V lost 5 bases to trimming and J lost 12 bases; unmatched junction nucleotides: 11. Germline V CDR1 and CDR2: MNHEY, SMNVEV (reference sequence). CDR3 length: 13 residues. This CDR3 reads CASSPSGQGNPYF. In nucleotides, the CDR3 is TGTGCCAGCAGTCCGTCAGGACAGGGGAATCCGTACTTC.

The chain links TRBV10-3 to TRBJ1-6; D not resolved. The germline V and J ends were trimmed by 10 bases and 0 bases, with 16 bases remaining between them. Germline CDR1 ENHRY, CDR2 SYGVKD. The CDR3 is made up of 16 amino acids. This CDR3 reads CATNREQSSYNSPLHF. The CDR3 DNA sequence: TGTGCCACCAATCGCGAACAGAGCTCCTATAATTCACCCCTCCACTTT.

In this sample, this clone turned up once. The genes are TRBV15 and TRBJ1-5; possible D gene TRBD1, 5 bases. Looked up from germline, CDR1 is LNHNV and CDR2 is YYDKDF (reference sequence). Trimming left V 5 bases short and J 4 bases short, with 12 bases between. The CDR3 is made up of 14 amino acids. Here the CDR3 reads CATSWGRGNQPQHF. The CDR3 DNA reads TGTGCCACCAGCTGGGGACGGGGGAATCAGCCCCAGCATTTT.

This chain connects TRBV2 to TRBJ1-2; D gene ambiguous. Germline CDR1 and CDR2: SNHLY and FYNNEI. There are 15 residues in the CDR3. The V and J ends lost 6 bases and 8 bases respectively, with 22 bases between them. The CDR3 sequence: CASSYTPPSQQGYTF. The CDR3 DNA sequence: TGTGCCAGCAGCTATACCCCACCCTCTCAACAGGGCTACACCTTC.

This clone has only a few counts. This chain links TRBV7-9 with TRBJ2-7; no firm D call. With 3 bases removed from V and 2 bases from J, the gap between germline ends came to 8 bases. Per germline, CDR1 SEHNR and CDR2 FQNEAQ (reference sequence). This CDR3 has 13 amino acids. In DNA, the CDR3 is TGTGCCAGCAGCTTGTACGGTACCTACGAGCAGTACTTC. Protein sequence: CASSLYGTYEQYF.

This sequence joins TRBV4-3 and TRBJ1-6; D remains unclear. The V end was cut by 2 bases, the J end by 12 bases, with 11 bases between. The CDR3 is 13 amino acids. From germline, CDR1 is LGHNA and CDR2 YSLEER. The CDR3 is CASSQPTDGPLHF. The CDR3 DNA is TGCGCCAGCAGCCAACCAACCGACGGACCCCTCCACTTT.

This clone was observed a few times. V is TRBV29-1 and J is TRBJ2-3; D is unclear. V shed 6 bases and J shed 4 bases, with 8 bases lying between them. Per germline, CDR1 SQVTM and CDR2 ANQGSEA. The CDR3 loop spans 11 amino acids. In DNA form, the CDR3 reads TGCAGCGTCGCCCAGTCAGATACGCAGTATTTT. It specifies CSVAQSDTQYF.

This clone was seen at least ten times. Other DNA sequences in the sample encode the same CDR3. V gene TRBV2 combines with J gene TRBJ2-7; 7 nucleotides align to TRBD1. From germline, CDR1 is SNHLY and CDR2 FYNNEI. Losses at the gene ends were 11 bases for V and 4 bases for J; bases not matched to a gene: 8. CDR3 length equals 12 residues. CDR3 bases: TGTGCCTCCTCCGGGACAGCATACGAGCAGTACTTC. Translated: CASSGTAYEQYF.

V and J are TRBV10-2 and TRBJ1-1; D not resolved. The V and J ends lost 6 bases and 2 bases respectively, with 10 bases between them. The CDR3 consists of 13 residues. CDR1 and CDR2 from the germline V gene are WSHSY and SAAADI. CDR3 in DNA: TGCGCCAGCAGCATATTAGAAAACACTGAAGCTTTCTTT. Protein sequence: CASSILENTEAFF.